The T cell receptor (beta chain) under discussion was sequenced for a study of blood T cell repertoires in COVID-19. Per germline, CDR1 SGHDT and CDR2 YYEEEE. With 4 bases removed from V and 5 bases from J, the gap between germline ends came to 15 bases. CDR3 size: 14 residues. Original processing methods: Reference gene primer amplification yielded estimated nucleated cell counts. Assay used: immunoSEQ multiplex PCR; TCRdb lists only in-frame clones, some missing. From that table come the V and J calls and clone size; the DNA was used to work out D and trimming. The sample lists 430,000 or so clones, around 87% occurring once. Recruitment covered fewer than 25 US areas and drew participants whose ages spanned roughly 18 to 89 years. Cohort allocation depended upon clinical history that participants reported.

The sample taken for sequencing was PBMCs or T cells enriched from blood (not recorded which). The chain couples TRBV5-6 to TRBJ2-5, with a tentative D call TRBD1 (5 bases). The source of this sequence is a woman in her forties who had recovered from COVID-19. As DNA, the CDR3 is TGTGCCAGCAGCGCGACAGATTTTGTTGAGACCCAGTACTTC. Its protein product is CASSATDFVETQYF.